A single sample is the source of the 24 T cell receptor beta chains below, sequenced in a study of blood T cell repertoires in COVID-19. Only in-frame clones appear in the TCRdb table, and some are missing; sequencing was by immunoSEQ multiplex PCR. Among more than 300,000 clones listed, more than 90% were seen once. Sequencing was carried out using PBMCs or T cells enriched from blood (not recorded which). These receptors were obtained from a woman in her thirties who had been exposed to COVID-19.

The V gene is TRBV15, the J gene TRBJ2-5; TRBD2 matches at 10 bases. The CDR3 covers 14 residues. Germline V gene data show CDR1 as LNHNV and CDR2 as YYDKDF (reference sequence). The ends lost 10 bases at V and 3 bases at J; junction bases unmatched: 8. CDR3 in amino acids: CASSTSGVKETQYF. The CDR3 region has the DNA TGTGCCAGCTCAACTAGCGGGGTTAAAGAGACCCAGTACTTC.

The chain uses TRBV11-1 and TRBJ2-2; D is perhaps TRBD2 (5 bases). V dropped 3 bases and J dropped 4 bases, with 9 bases sitting between them. The CDR3 loop spans 14 amino acids. The germline V gene has CDR1 SGHAT and CDR2 FQDESV (reference sequence). The CDR3 sequence: CASSLGRLTGELFF. CDR3 nucleotide sequence: TGTGCCAGCAGCTTGGGGAGACTCACCGGGGAGCTGTTTTTT.

The chain is built from TRBV19 and TRBJ2-3; D may be TRBD1 (6 bases). Germline V gene data show CDR1 as LNHDA and CDR2 as SQIVND (reference sequence). Trimming removed 1 base at V and 1 base at J, with 12 bases between. This CDR3 is 16 amino acids long. In DNA form, the CDR3 reads TGTGCCAGTAGTATAGCTCGGGACATCCGCACAGATACGCAGTATTTT. Translation gives CASSIARDIRTDTQYF.

The rearrangement uses TRBV5-8 and TRBJ1-2; D is ambiguous. This CDR3 has 13 amino acids. V was cut by 1 base and J by 3 bases, with 7 bases left in between. The germline V gene encodes CDR1 SGHTS and CDR2 YDEGEE. CDR3 sequence (DNA): TGTGCCAGCAGCTTGTATGCAGACTATGGCTACACCTTC. Its translation is CASSLYADYGYTF.

This clone was counted a single time. The genes are TRBV19 and TRBJ1-1; D unclear. Per germline, CDR1 LNHDA and CDR2 SQIVND (reference sequence). The germline V and J ends were trimmed by 7 bases and 0 bases, with 12 bases remaining between them. The CDR3 length is 14 residues. This chain's CDR3 is CASKIDTLNTEAFF. The DNA for the CDR3 is TGTGCCAGTAAGATTGACACGTTGAACACTGAAGCTTTCTTT.

The chain recombines TRBV5-1 with TRBJ1-6, with a weak D call TRBD1 (5 bases). Trimming cost V 1 base and J 5 bases, with 16 bases left between them. Germline-derived CDR1 and CDR2 are SGHRS and YFSETQ. This CDR3 has 17 amino acids. The CDR3 DNA follows: TGCGCCAGCAGCTTGTCGGCGCAGGGTACGCATAATTCACCCCTCCACTTT. It codes for CASSLSAQGTHNSPLHF.

The chain recombines TRBV7-8 with TRBJ1-6; 10 bases match TRBD1. Germline CDR1 SGHVS, CDR2 FQNEAQ. The trim removed 5 bases at V and 1 base at J, leaving 2 bases unmatched. This CDR3 region has 16 residues. CDR3 protein: CASSRQGASYNSPLHF. In nucleotides, the CDR3 is TGTGCCAGCAGCAGACAGGGGGCATCCTATAATTCACCCCTCCACTTT. The complete variable domain, with remaining parts taken from reference TRBV7-8 and TRBJ1-6, reads GAGVSQSPRYKVAKRGQDVALRCDPISGHVSLFWYQQALGQGPEFLTYFQNEAQLDKSGLPSDRFFAERPEGSVSTLKIQRTQQEDSAVYLCASSRQGASYNSPLHFGNGTRLTVT.

This chain uses TRBV28 with TRBJ2-1, with 8 bases aligning to TRBD2. CDR3 length equals 17 residues. With 2 bases clipped from V and 4 bases from J, the junction kept 10 bases outside the gene matches. Per germline, CDR1 MDHEN and CDR2 SYDVKM. In nucleotides, the CDR3 is TGTGCCAGCAGTTTAGGCCCATTCGAGCGGGGGTACAATGAGCAGTTCTTC. Protein product: CASSLGPFERGYNEQFF.

The V gene is TRBV30, the J gene TRBJ1-6, with D hard to call. This CDR3 is 11 amino acids long. Germline CDR1 and CDR2: GTSNPN and SVGIG (reference sequence). The CDR3, as DNA: TGTGCGTGGGCGGGCAATTCACCCCTCCACTTT. It is translated as CAWAGNSPLHF.

Regarding this clone: Additional DNA sequences in this sample encode the identical CDR3. The rearrangement joins TRBV3-1 (or the pseudogene TRBV3-2) to TRBJ2-3; 11 bases are a match to TRBD2. This CDR3 has 14 residues. Unmatched junction bases numbered 3, after V lost 4 bases and J lost 6 bases. Germline CDR1 LGHDT, CDR2 YNNKEL (reference sequence). The CDR3 sequence: CASSLSGGADTQYF. Written as DNA, the CDR3 is TGTGCCAGCAGCCTTAGCGGGGGGGCGGATACGCAGTATTTT.

Here the CDR3 DNA reads TGCGCCAGCAGTCGACATGGGGGCTCGGGCACAGATACGCAGTATTTT. It translates to CASSRHGGSGTDTQYF. This chain joins TRBV4-3 and TRBJ2-3; tentatively, D is TRBD1 (6 bases). Trimming took 6 bases from V and 1 from J, leaving 17 bases between them. Germline V gives CDR1 LGHNA, CDR2 YSLEER. The CDR3 is made up of 16 amino acids.

The gene calls are TRBV15 and TRBJ2-7, with D maybe TRBD2 (6 bases). Germline V gene data show CDR1 as LNHNV and CDR2 as YYDKDF (reference sequence). CDR3 length equals 14 residues. V lost 1 base, J lost 1 base, and 8 bases lay in between. DNA for the CDR3: TGTGCCACCAGCAGAGGAGGGACTTCCTACGAGCAGTACTTC. Residues: CATSRGGTSYEQYF.

This chain connects TRBV5-1 to TRBJ1-1, with 7 bases matching TRBD1. CDR3 length: 16 residues. CDR1 is SGHRS, CDR2 YFSETQ, per germline. V lost 4 bases to trimming and J lost 5 bases; unmatched junction nucleotides: 14. The CDR3 sequence is CASSQQGPGPGTEAFF. Written as DNA, the CDR3 is TGCGCCAGCAGCCAACAGGGGCCGGGACCGGGGACTGAAGCTTTCTTT. The full variable domain, rest sourced from reference TRBV5-1 and TRBJ1-1, is KAGVTQTPRYLIKTRGQQVTLSCSPISGHRSVSWYQQTPGQGLQFLFEYFSETQRNKGNFPGRFSGRQFSNSRSEMNVSTLELGDSALYLCASSQQGPGPGTEAFFGQGTRLTVV.

This sequence joins TRBV24-1 and TRBJ2-5; the match to TRBD2 covers 10 bases. The CDR3 spans 15 residues. The trim removed 0 bases at V and 3 bases at J, leaving 0 bases unmatched. Germline V gene sequence: CDR1 KGHDR, CDR2 SFDVKD. In DNA, the CDR3 is TGTGCCACCAGTGATTTGCTAGCGGGGGAAGAGACCCAGTACTTC. It encodes CATSDLLAGEETQYF.

In DNA form, the CDR3 reads TGTGCCAGTAGTCGTAGCGGACAGGACCAGCCCCAGCATTTT. It specifies CASSRSGQDQPQHF. V gene TRBV19 combines with J gene TRBJ1-5, with 7 bases identical to TRBD1. The CDR3 has 14 residues. Trimming at V came to 5 bases and at J to 7 bases, leaving 8 bases not matched to a gene. Germline CDR1 and CDR2: LNHDA and SQIVND (reference sequence). The complete variable domain, with remaining parts taken from reference TRBV19 and TRBJ1-5, reads DGGITQSPKYLFRKEGQNVTLSCEQNLNHDAMYWYRQDPGQGLRLIYYSQIVNDFQKGDIAEGYSVSREKKESFPLTVTSAQKNPTAFYLCASSRSGQDQPQHFGDGTRLSIL.

This chain uses TRBV16 with TRBJ2-3; 14 nucleotides line up with TRBD2. V dropped 4 bases and J dropped 4; count of bases not matched to a gene: 7. From germline, CDR1 is KGHSY and CDR2 FQNENV. This CDR3 spans 17 amino acids. CDR3 protein: CASSLRTSGGSADTQYF. CDR3 sequence (DNA): TGTGCCAGCAGCCTTCGGACTAGCGGGGGGTCAGCAGATACGCAGTATTTT. The entire variable domain, with the rest obtained from reference TRBV16 and TRBJ2-3, is as follows: GEEVAQTPKHLVRGEGQKAKLYCAPIKGHSYVFWYQQVLKNEFKFLISFQNENVFDETGMPKERFSAKCLPNSPCSLEIQATKLEDSAVYFCASSLRTSGGSADTQYFGPGTRLTVL.

In its sample, this clone was seen once. The chain employs TRBV2 and TRBJ1-5, with D uncertain. The V end was cut by 3 bases, the J end by 0 bases, with 12 bases between. This CDR3 contains 16 residues. Germline V gene lookup returns CDR1 SNHLY and CDR2 FYNNEI. The chain's CDR3 is CASSDRGGYSNQPQHF. The CDR3 bases are TGTGCCAGCAGTGATAGAGGCGGTTATAGCAATCAGCCCCAGCATTTT.

This clone came up once. The genes are TRBV2 and TRBJ1-1; no definite D call. The CDR3 is 11 amino acids. V shed 4 bases and J shed 6 bases, with 6 bases lying between them. Germline V gene data show CDR1 as SNHLY and CDR2 as FYNNEI. Here the CDR3 reads CASSGGPEAFF. The CDR3, as DNA: TGTGCCAGCAGTGGCGGGCCTGAAGCTTTCTTT. The full variable domain, rest sourced from reference TRBV2 and TRBJ1-1, is EPEVTQTPSHQVTQMGQEVILRCVPISNHLYFYWYRQILGQKVEFLVSFYNNEISEKSEIFDDQFSVERPDGSNFTLKIRSTKLEDSAMYFCASSGGPEAFFGQGTRLTVV.

This sequence joins TRBV19 and TRBJ2-5, with TRBD1 matching over 7 bases. V shed 3 bases, J shed 2 bases, and the junction held 6 bases outside the gene matches. Germline V gene sequence: CDR1 LNHDA, CDR2 SQIVND (reference sequence). CDR3 size: 15 residues. CDR3 amino acids: CASSIGNRGQETQYF. The CDR3 region has the DNA TGTGCCAGTAGTATCGGAAACAGGGGACAAGAGACCCAGTACTTC.

This chain links TRBV29-1 with TRBJ1-4, with D possibly matching TRBD1 (5 bases). Trimming removed 4 bases from V and 8 bases from J, with 14 bases in between. From germline, CDR1 is SQVTM and CDR2 ANQGSEA. This CDR3 contains 13 residues. The CDR3 loop reads CSVGWQGREKLFF. CDR3 nucleotides: TGCAGCGTTGGATGGCAGGGTCGGGAAAAACTGTTTTTT.

The chain employs TRBV9 and TRBJ1-1; 8 positions agree with TRBD1. The V and J ends lost 6 bases and 0 bases, in that order; junction bases with no gene match: 16. The CDR3 has 18 residues. Per germline, CDR1 SGDLS and CDR2 YYNGEE. The CDR3 spells CASIIHPGTGNMNTEAFF. The CDR3 coding sequence is TGTGCCAGCATCATACATCCCGGGACAGGAAACATGAACACTGAAGCTTTCTTT.

This rearrangement joins TRBV18 to TRBJ1-3; TRBD1 matches 7 bases. The junction had 5 bases not matched to a gene; V was cut back by 2 bases and J by 1 base. This CDR3 contains 16 residues. The germline gives CDR1 KGHSH, CDR2 LQKENI. In nucleotides, the CDR3 is TGTGCCAGCTCACCAACAGGGGCGGGATCTGGAAACACCATATATTTT. Its translation: CASSPTGAGSGNTIYF. The complete variable domain, with remaining parts taken from reference TRBV18 and TRBJ1-3, reads NAGVMQNPRHLVRRRGQEARLRCSPMKGHSHVYWYRQLPEEGLKFMVYLQKENIIDESGMPKERFSAEFPKEGPSILRIQQVVRGDSAAYFCASSPTGAGSGNTIYFGEGSWLTVV.

The chain is built from TRBV18 and TRBJ1-3; the D gene is possibly TRBD1 (5 bases). V was pared by 3 bases and J by 0 bases, with 12 bases between. This CDR3 comprises 16 residues. The V gene's germline CDR1 is KGHSH and CDR2 LQKENI. The CDR3 region is CASSPWGGDSGNTIYF. CDR3 sequence (DNA): TGTGCCAGCTCACCCTGGGGCGGGGACTCTGGAAACACCATATATTTT.

The chain links TRBV4-3 to TRBJ1-2, with 10 nucleotides matching TRBD1. From germline, CDR1 is LGHNA and CDR2 YSLEER. The CDR3 is 14 amino acids. V shed 4 bases, J shed 8 bases, and the junction held 7 bases outside the gene matches. The CDR3 here is CASSPGQGVRGYTF. CDR3 bases: TGCGCCAGCAGCCCAGGACAGGGGGTTAGGGGCTACACCTTC.